This T cell receptor beta chain was identified in a study of T cell repertoires in ileal Crohn's disease. TCRdb's copy holds only in-frame clones and misses some; the assay was immunoSEQ multiplex PCR. The table records approximately 3,600 clones, under 75% of them present only once. The CDR3 is 15 residues long. Germline CDR1 is GTSNPN and CDR2 is SVGIG (reference sequence). V was pared by 3 bases and J by 10 bases, with 12 bases of the junction left unmatched. Adults with ileal or ileocolonic Crohn's disease and an indication for resection were eligible. The receptor comes from an adult with Crohn's disease. Sequencing input: ileal tissue. The chain carries TRBV30 and TRBJ1-6; 7 bases map to TRBD1. CDR3 nucleotides: TGTGCCTGGAGGTTGGCAGGGGGATGGGGATCACCCCTCCACTTT. Protein sequence: CAWRLAGGWGSPLHF.